These 32 T cell receptor beta chains were all obtained from the same sample, sequenced in a study of T cell responses to AZD1222 COVID-19 vaccine. Profiled with immunoSEQ multiplex PCR; TCRdb holds only in-frame clones, not every one. The repertoire holds around 110,000 clones, with 88% as singletons. The specimen was peripheral blood, collected on day 0 of AZD1222 vaccination. The receptors derive from an adult in good health.

This clone occurred once. The chain recombines TRBV11-2 with TRBJ2-3; unclear D gene. The length of the CDR3 is 17 residues. The germline V gene encodes CDR1 SGHAT and CDR2 FQNNGV. Trimming left V 0 bases short and J 0 bases short, with 13 bases between. CDR3 in DNA: TGTGCCAGCAGCTTAGAAATGCTATTCCATAGCACAGATACGCAGTATTTT. Translated: CASSLEMLFHSTDTQYF.

This sequence joins TRBV18 and TRBJ1-4, with TRBD1 matching 9 bases. CDR1 KGHSH and CDR2 LQKENI come from the germline V gene. The CDR3 totals 14 residues. V shed 5 bases and J 5 bases; nucleotides not matched to a gene: 3. The CDR3 sequence: CASSKGTGNEKLFF. The CDR3 DNA follows: TGTGCCAGCTCAAAGGGGACAGGGAATGAAAAACTGTTTTTT.

The rearrangement uses TRBV3-1 (or the pseudogene TRBV3-2) and TRBJ2-7; the D gene is possibly TRBD1 (6 bases). There are 14 residues in the CDR3. Germline CDR1 reads LGHDT; CDR2 reads YNNKEL (reference sequence). Trimming took off 2 bases at V and 2 bases at J, with 10 bases between the two ends. CDR3 in DNA: TGTGCCAGCAGCCAAAATGACAGGCCCTACGAGCAGTACTTC. This encodes CASSQNDRPYEQYF.

The chain uses TRBV6-2 or TRBV6-3 and TRBJ1-2, with no clear D. There are 11 residues in the CDR3. The V end was cut by 5 bases, the J end by 8 bases, with 9 bases between. Per germline, CDR1 MNHEY and CDR2 SVGEGT. CDR3 residues: CASSPAWGYTF. CDR3 in DNA: TGTGCCAGCAGTCCGGCTTGGGGCTACACCTTC.

This sequence joins TRBV12-3 or TRBV12-4 and TRBJ1-1; D gene uncertain. Trimming left V 5 bases short and J 11 bases short, with 18 bases between. The CDR3 runs to 13 residues. CDR3 sequence: CASSLGSPDGAFF. CDR3 in DNA: TGTGCCAGCAGTCTGGGGTCACCCGATGGGGCTTTCTTT.

The chain joins TRBV5-1 to TRBJ2-2; possibly TRBD1 for D (5 bases). This CDR3 spans 20 amino acids. Trimming removed 0 bases at V and 0 bases at J, with 21 bases between. Germline lookup yields CDR1 SGHRS and CDR2 YFSETQ. CDR3 in DNA: TGCGCCAGCAGCTTGGCCTTAGTGGCAGGGAATTTTGCGAACACCGGGGAGCTGTTTTTT. Translation: CASSLALVAGNFANTGELFF.

The CDR3 loop reads CASSLGVQETQYF. For the CDR3, the DNA is TGTGCCAGCAGTTTAGGGGTCCAAGAGACCCAGTACTTC. The chain employs TRBV12-3 or TRBV12-4 and TRBJ2-5; no reliable D call. Trimming shortened V by 1 base and J by 1 base, and 4 bases separated the two germline ends. The CDR3 runs 13 residues.

The CDR3 nucleotides are TGTGCCAGCAGCCAAAGAGGCGGGGAAGCAAGGAATGAGCAGTTCTTC. Its translation: CASSQRGGEARNEQFF. V and J are TRBV3-1 (or the pseudogene TRBV3-2) and TRBJ2-1; possible D gene TRBD2, 6 bases. Germline V gene lookup returns CDR1 LGHDT and CDR2 YNNKEL (reference sequence). Trimming took off 2 bases at V and 7 bases at J, with 18 bases between the two ends. The CDR3 consists of 16 residues.

This chain joins TRBV5-1 and TRBJ2-7, with D tentatively TRBD2 (6 bases). Germline CDR1 SGHRS, CDR2 YFSETQ. Between the trimmed V and J ends, which lost 0 bases and 1 base, there was a span of 11 bases. The CDR3 loop spans 15 amino acids. The CDR3 spells CASSLEGRRSYEQYF. CDR3 nucleotide sequence: TGCGCCAGCAGCTTGGAAGGGAGGAGGTCCTACGAGCAGTACTTC.

The chain is built from TRBV5-1 and TRBJ1-2; 9 nucleotides align to TRBD1. V gave up 5 bases and J gave up 7 bases; unmatched junction bases: 9. The CDR3 is made up of 14 amino acids. From germline, CDR1 is SGHRS and CDR2 YFSETQ. DNA of the CDR3: TGCGCCAGCAGTCCCCTGGGACAGGGCCTTGGCTACACCTTC. It translates to CASSPLGQGLGYTF.

This clone appeared a few times. V is TRBV29-1 and J is TRBJ2-1; 8 positions agree with TRBD1. In germline, CDR1 is SQVTM, CDR2 ANQGSEA. V shed 5 bases and J 3 bases; nucleotides not matched to a gene: 6. CDR3 size: 14 residues. The CDR3 DNA sequence: TGCAGCGTTCAGGGGGCGGGGTTCTACAATGAGCAGTTCTTC. It encodes CSVQGAGFYNEQFF.

This chain joins TRBV18 and TRBJ1-4, with a tentative D call TRBD1 (6 bases). Trimming took 3 bases from V and 7 from J, leaving 15 bases between them. The germline gives CDR1 KGHSH, CDR2 LQKENI. The CDR3 runs to 15 residues. CDR3 DNA: TGTGCCAGCTCACCGGTGTCAGGGGCGGGTGAAAAACTGTTTTTT. This encodes CASSPVSGAGEKLFF.

The chain employs TRBV18 and TRBJ1-1; 8 nucleotides agree with TRBD1. With V trimmed by 2 bases and J by 5 bases, 4 bases remained unmatched. The CDR3 is 14 residues long. Germline V lookup: CDR1 KGHSH, CDR2 LQKENI. The CDR3 DNA follows: TGTGCCAGCTCACCATTCAGACAGGGGACTGAAGCTTTCTTT. Translated: CASSPFRQGTEAFF. The variable domain in full, with the rest retrieved from reference TRBV18 and TRBJ1-1, is NAGVMQNPRHLVRRRGQEARLRCSPMKGHSHVYWYRQLPEEGLKFMVYLQKENIIDESGMPKERFSAEFPKEGPSILRIQQVVRGDSAAYFCASSPFRQGTEAFFGQGTRLTVV.

This clone came up a few times. This chain links TRBV16 with TRBJ1-5, with D possibly being TRBD1 (6 bases). V was cut by 3 bases and J by 5 bases, with 14 bases left in between. The CDR3 contains 15 residues. Germline loops: CDR1 KGHSY, CDR2 FQNENV. CDR3 sequence: CASSHLAGDDQPQHF. Here the CDR3 DNA reads TGTGCCAGCAGCCATCTGGCAGGGGATGATCAGCCCCAGCATTTT.

Only a few counts were recorded for this clone. J is TRBJ1-6 and V is TRBV27; perhaps TRBD1 as D (5 bases). This CDR3 spans 15 amino acids. In germline, CDR1 is MNHEY, CDR2 SMNVEV (reference sequence). Trimming removed 3 bases from V and 10 bases from J, with 16 bases in between. The CDR3 region has the DNA TGTGCCAGCAGTTTTGTTAGCCAGGGCCTGTCACCCCTCCACTTT. It is translated as CASSFVSQGLSPLHF.

This clone was counted only a few times. This chain links TRBV7-8 with TRBJ1-2, with a tentative D call TRBD1 (5 bases). Trimming shortened V by 1 base and J by 4 bases, and 7 bases separated the two germline ends. The CDR3 is made up of 13 amino acids. In germline, CDR1 is SGHVS, CDR2 FQNEAQ. CDR3 sequence (DNA): TGTGCCAGCAGCTTAGGAGGGGCCTATGGCTACACCTTC. Amino acids: CASSLGGAYGYTF.

The chain couples TRBV30 to TRBJ1-2; TRBD1 aligns across 8 bases. Germline CDR1 is GTSNPN and CDR2 is SVGIG (reference sequence). This CDR3 has 13 residues. V lost 4 bases, J lost 6 bases, and 7 bases stayed unmatched. In DNA, the CDR3 is TGTGCCTGGAAACCAGGGGGCGCGGATGGCTACACCTTC. This sequence encodes CAWKPGGADGYTF.

V gene TRBV19 combines with J gene TRBJ1-1; D unresolved. CDR3 size: 11 residues. CDR1 LNHDA and CDR2 SQIVND come from the germline V gene (reference sequence). Between the trimmed V and J ends, which lost 1 base and 4 bases, there was a span of 1 base. In DNA form, the CDR3 reads TGTGCCAGTAGTATAGCCACTGAAGCTTTCTTT. Translation gives CASSIATEAFF.

The chain joins TRBV19 to TRBJ1-2, with TRBD1 as a possible D gene (5 bases). The CDR3 contains 14 residues. V shed 4 bases and J shed 1 base, with 10 bases lying between them. From germline, CDR1 is LNHDA and CDR2 SQIVND (reference sequence). The CDR3 nucleotides read TGTGCCAGTAGTACCCAGGGCCTTAACTATGGCTACACCTTC. This gives the protein CASSTQGLNYGYTF.

The chain recombines TRBV4-1 with TRBJ2-2, with D uncertain. Germline assignment: CDR1 MGHRA and CDR2 YSYEKL. CDR3 length: 17 residues. The V end was cut by 4 bases, the J end by 0 bases, with 15 bases between. The CDR3 here is CASSPQLRPANTGELFF. In nucleotides, the CDR3 is TGCGCCAGCAGCCCGCAATTGAGGCCCGCGAACACCGGGGAGCTGTTTTTT.

The chain employs TRBV11-2 and TRBJ2-5; D could derive from TRBD1 or TRBD2 (5 bases each). Trimming shortened V by 6 bases and J by 4 bases, and 21 bases separated the two germline ends. This CDR3 has 16 amino acids. From germline, CDR1 is SGHAT and CDR2 FQNNGV. DNA of the CDR3: TGTGCCAGCAGACCCCCAGGGACCGCCACGGGAGAGACCCAGTACTTC. The encoded protein is CASRPPGTATGETQYF.

The chain joins TRBV6-5 to TRBJ2-7; 7 bases fit TRBD1. Trimming removed 7 bases from V and 4 bases from J; junction bases left unmatched: 10. The CDR3 length is 14 residues. Germline CDR1 MNHEY, CDR2 SVGAGI. This CDR3 reads CASNDRVGFYEQYF. CDR3 DNA: TGTGCCAGCAACGACAGGGTCGGATTTTACGAGCAGTACTTC.

The chain recombines TRBV7-6 with TRBJ1-4; 8 bases agree with TRBD1. J was trimmed by 7 bases and V by 5 bases; bases with no gene match: 9. Germline loops: CDR1 SGHVS, CDR2 FNYEAQ. This CDR3 contains 15 residues. The CDR3 region is CASSHNDRGGEKLFF. As DNA, the CDR3 is TGTGCCAGCAGCCATAACGACAGGGGTGGTGAAAAACTGTTTTTT.

This chain connects TRBV7-3 to TRBJ2-1, with D perhaps matching TRBD2 (6 bases). From germline, CDR1 is SGHTA and CDR2 FQGTGA. CDR3 length: 13 residues. V shed 3 bases and J shed 5 bases, with 8 bases lying between them. The CDR3 coding sequence is TGTGCCAGCAGCTTCGGGAGCAACAATGAGCAGTTCTTC. This translates into CASSFGSNNEQFF.

The chain has TRBV5-1 and TRBJ2-5; 11 positions agree with TRBD1. This CDR3 contains 15 residues. The ends lost 5 bases at V and 4 bases at J; junction bases unmatched: 7. The V gene's germline CDR1 is SGHRS and CDR2 YFSETQ. The CDR3 sequence is CASRSSGQGAETQYF. For the CDR3, the DNA is TGCGCCAGCAGATCTTCAGGACAGGGGGCAGAGACCCAGTACTTC.

The chain uses TRBV28 and TRBJ1-1; possible D gene TRBD1, 6 bases. This CDR3 is 16 amino acids long. Germline V gene lookup returns CDR1 MDHEN and CDR2 SYDVKM. V was trimmed by 6 bases and J by 0 bases, leaving 17 bases between them. The CDR3 nucleotides read TGTGCCAGCAGCCTCCCGGGACAAACTGTGAACACTGAAGCTTTCTTT. Translating gives CASSLPGQTVNTEAFF.

The V gene is TRBV9, the J gene TRBJ2-1; 7 positions agree with TRBD2. The V and J ends lost 4 bases and 6 bases, in that order; junction bases with no gene match: 19. The V gene's germline CDR1 is SGDLS and CDR2 YYNGEE. The CDR3 runs 18 residues. DNA for the CDR3: TGTGCCAGCAGCCCGGTTGAGACCATGTTCGGGGAGGGCAATGAGCAGTTCTTC. Its translation is CASSPVETMFGEGNEQFF.

V and J are TRBV12-3 or TRBV12-4 and TRBJ1-1; TRBD1 might be the D (5 bases). This CDR3 is 13 amino acids long. V was shortened by 6 bases and J by 4 bases, with 12 bases between the two germline ends. CDR3 sequence reads: CASSPQGFTEAFF. DNA for the CDR3: TGTGCCAGCAGCCCCCAGGGATTCACTGAAGCTTTCTTT.

The V and J genes are TRBV4-2 and TRBJ2-7, with TRBD1 identical over 10 bases. The CDR3 sequence is 15 residues long. Trimming removed 2 bases from V and 4 bases from J; junction bases left unmatched: 5. Germline V lookup: CDR1 LGHNA, CDR2 YNFKEQ. The CDR3 DNA is TGTGCCAGCAGCCAACCGGGACAGGGGCTATACGAGCAGTACTTC. Encoded protein: CASSQPGQGLYEQYF.

The genes are TRBV4-1 and TRBJ2-7, with TRBD1 matching 11 bases. The trim removed 2 bases at V and 4 bases at J, leaving 7 bases unmatched. This CDR3 has 16 residues. Germline CDR1 MGHRA, CDR2 YSYEKL. The CDR3 loop is CASSQRDRGNVYEQYF. The DNA of the CDR3 is TGCGCCAGCAGCCAACGGGACAGGGGGAACGTTTACGAGCAGTACTTC.

The chain is built from TRBV18 and TRBJ2-1, with 7 bases identical to TRBD2. There are 16 residues in the CDR3. In germline, CDR1 is KGHSH, CDR2 LQKENI. V lost 4 bases and J lost 3; bases outside the gene matches: 9. CDR3 residues: CASSRAASGGYNEQFF. DNA of the CDR3: TGTGCCAGCTCACGGGCCGCTAGCGGAGGCTACAATGAGCAGTTCTTC.

The chain employs TRBV28 and TRBJ2-1; D gene unclear. V dropped 4 bases and J dropped 7 bases, with 5 bases sitting between them. Germline CDR1 and CDR2: MDHEN and SYDVKM. This CDR3 has 11 amino acids. Here the CDR3 reads CASSYRNEQFF. The CDR3, as DNA: TGTGCCAGCAGTTACAGAAATGAGCAGTTCTTC.